The 21 T cell receptor beta chains given below trace back to one sample, sequenced in a study of T cell responses to AZD1222 COVID-19 vaccine (dated by TCRdb to about 2021). In the paper's terms, the time point label means: baseline before first vaccination. Receptor libraries were prepared by the immunoSEQ multiplex PCR assay. TCRdb mirrors the immuneACCESS table, restricted to in-frame sequences. Some clones are absent from its copies; in checked studies, under half trace to an unresolved V gene, and the reason for the others is unknown. In this sample the table shows fewer than 110,000 clones, around 84% of which occur a single time. The top ten clonotypes cover over 1.2% of the sample. The sample consisted of peripheral blood, taken on day 0 of AZD1222 vaccination. The receptors were gathered from an adult in good health.

The chain combines TRBV5-1 with TRBJ1-2, with 8 bases identical to TRBD1. This CDR3 contains 15 residues. CDR1 SGHRS and CDR2 YFSETQ come from the germline V gene. J gave up 1 base and V 4 bases, and 6 bases lay outside the gene matches. The CDR3 DNA sequence: TGCGCCAGCAGCCAGGGACAGGCTCGTAACTATGGCTACACCTTC. It yields the protein CASSQGQARNYGYTF.

The chain joins TRBV10-3 to TRBJ2-4, with 9 positions matching TRBD2. V lost 2 bases and J lost 7; bases outside the gene matches: 3. The CDR3 has 14 residues. The germline CDR1 and CDR2 sequences are ENHRY and SYGVKD. This CDR3 is CAISEPAGGNIQYF. CDR3 in DNA: TGTGCCATCAGTGAGCCGGCGGGAGGGAACATTCAGTACTTC.

The rearrangement links TRBV28 to TRBJ1-1; no clear D gene. V was pared by 6 bases and J by 3 bases, with 8 bases between. There are 12 residues in the CDR3. Looked up from germline, CDR1 is MDHEN and CDR2 is SYDVKM. CDR3 loop: CASSPRYTEAFF. CDR3 coding DNA: TGTGCCAGCAGCCCCCGTTACACTGAAGCTTTCTTT. Full variable domain (outside the CDR3, taken from reference TRBV28 and TRBJ1-1): DVKVTQSSRYLVKRTGEKVFLECVQDMDHENMFWYRQDPGLGLRLIYFSYDVKMKEKGDIPEGYSVSREKKERFSLILESASTNQTSMYLCASSPRYTEAFFGQGTRLTVV.

The V call is TRBV5-5, the J call TRBJ2-7, with 8 bases matching TRBD2. J lost 3 bases, V lost 2 bases, and 4 bases had no gene match. This CDR3 is built from 14 residues. CDR1 is SGHKS, CDR2 YYEKEE, per germline (reference sequence). The CDR3: CASSLAGANYEQYF. The CDR3 nucleotides are TGTGCCAGCAGCTTAGCGGGAGCCAACTACGAGCAGTACTTC.

The V gene is TRBV6-6, the J gene TRBJ2-7; D unclear. Germline-derived CDR1 and CDR2 are MNHNY and SVGAGI (reference sequence). Trimming shortened V by 6 bases and J by 0 bases, and 12 bases separated the two germline ends. The CDR3 covers 14 residues. CDR3 region: CASREMSSSYEQYF. The CDR3 DNA reads TGTGCCAGCAGAGAAATGTCTAGCTCCTACGAGCAGTACTTC.

The V gene is TRBV4-1, the J gene TRBJ2-1, with a weak D call TRBD2 (7 bases). This CDR3 has 19 residues. Germline V gives CDR1 MGHRA, CDR2 YSYEKL. The V gene lost 6 bases and the J gene lost 9 bases, with 33 bases spanning the gap. The CDR3 nucleotides are TGCGCCAGCAGTTACGAGGGGGAGGGAATTGGGGAAATCCTCGGTGAGCAGTTCTTC. Amino acids: CASSYEGEGIGEILGEQFF.

The chain links TRBV7-2 to TRBJ1-3; TRBD1 matches at 7 bases. Germline CDR1 SGHTA, CDR2 FQGNSA. This CDR3 is built from 18 residues. V was pared by 5 bases and J by 7 bases, with 20 bases of the junction left unmatched. The CDR3 bases are TGTGCCAGCAGCCCGAGGGGATCGAGGGGGCTTTCGAGGAACACCATATATTTT. It yields the protein CASSPRGSRGLSRNTIYF. Variable domain in full (rest from reference TRBV7-2 and TRBJ1-3): GAGVSQSPSNKVTEKGKDVELRCDPISGHTALYWYRQSLGQGLEFLIYFQGNSAPDKSGLPSDRFSAERTGGSVSTLTIQRTQQEDSAVYLCASSPRGSRGLSRNTIYFGEGSWLTVV.

This sequence joins TRBV29-1 and TRBJ1-1; 9 bases fit TRBD1. CDR1 SQVTM and CDR2 ANQGSEA come from the germline V gene. CDR3 length equals 15 residues. With V trimmed by 4 bases and J by 1 base, 7 bases remained unmatched. CDR3 loop: CSVAGQGWRNTEAFF. DNA of the CDR3: TGCAGCGTTGCGGGACAGGGCTGGCGGAACACTGAAGCTTTCTTT.

This chain uses TRBV5-1 with TRBJ1-5; no clear D. The V end lost 2 bases, the J end lost 1 base, and 13 bases lay between the germline ends. The CDR3 length is 16 residues. Germline CDR1 and CDR2: SGHRS and YFSETQ. CDR3 DNA sequence: TGCGCCAGCAGCTTAGGAAGGCGGCCCAGCAATCAGCCCCAGCATTTT. Protein: CASSLGRRPSNQPQHF.

The genes are TRBV19 and TRBJ1-5; D is undetermined. The length of the CDR3 is 15 residues. The ends were cut back, 4 bases at V and 5 bases at J, with 15 bases in the middle. CDR1 and CDR2 (germline): LNHDA, SQIVND (reference sequence). CDR3 bases: TGTGCCAGTAGTAAAGCGGTCGGTAACCATCAGCCCCAGCATTTT. This translates into CASSKAVGNHQPQHF.

The chain recombines TRBV2 with TRBJ1-1; weak D call: TRBD1 (5 bases). The germline V and J ends were trimmed by 6 bases and 11 bases, with 13 bases remaining between them. The CDR3 totals 11 residues. Germline V gene sequence: CDR1 SNHLY, CDR2 FYNNEI. The CDR3 DNA reads TGTGCCAGCAGGGGCGGGACGGTTGCTTTCTTT. Translating it yields CASRGGTVAFF.

The CDR3 DNA reads TGTGCCAGCAGTTCCTCGACTAGCGGGAGGTTTGAGCAGTACTTC. Protein sequence: CASSSSTSGRFEQYF. V usage is TRBV28 and J usage is TRBJ2-7; TRBD2 matches 13 bases. The CDR3 runs to 15 residues. V lost 4 bases to trimming and J lost 7 bases; unmatched junction nucleotides: 7. The germline gives CDR1 MDHEN, CDR2 SYDVKM.

The chain links TRBV28 to TRBJ2-7, with 12 bases fitting TRBD2. From germline, CDR1 is MDHEN and CDR2 SYDVKM. This CDR3 comprises 15 residues. V shed 6 bases and J 1 base; nucleotides not matched to a gene: 4. The CDR3 sequence: CASRRLAGASYEQYF. CDR3 bases: TGTGCCAGCAGGAGACTAGCGGGAGCATCCTACGAGCAGTACTTC.

A remark on this clone: The junction and the germline gene differ at one end; a read error may be behind it. The chain links TRBV5-4 to TRBJ2-5, with D unresolved. The CDR3 runs to 14 residues. Germline CDR1 is SGHNT and CDR2 is YYREEE (reference sequence). CDR3 sequence: CASSLPGSQGTQYF. The CDR3 DNA follows: TGTGCCAGCAGCTTGCCCGGGTCACAAGGGACCCAGTACTTC.

The chain joins TRBV18 to TRBJ2-7; TRBD1 matches at 7 bases. With 4 bases clipped from V and 3 bases from J, the junction kept 6 bases outside the gene matches. Germline V gene sequence: CDR1 KGHSH, CDR2 LQKENI. The CDR3 is 14 residues long. This CDR3 reads CASSQTGISYEQYF. CDR3 DNA sequence: TGTGCCAGCTCACAGACAGGGATAAGCTACGAGCAGTACTTC.

The V and J genes are TRBV30 and TRBJ1-1; D not certain. The germline V gene encodes CDR1 GTSNPN and CDR2 SVGIG (reference sequence). V was pared by 4 bases and J by 8 bases, with 11 bases between. This CDR3 region has 11 residues. The CDR3 loop is CAWMRGSEAFF. The CDR3 coding sequence is TGTGCCTGGATGAGAGGGTCCGAAGCTTTCTTT.

This chain connects TRBV5-1 to TRBJ1-3; tentatively, D is TRBD1 (5 bases). Germline values: CDR1 SGHRS, CDR2 YFSETQ. The CDR3 length is 15 residues. The V and J ends lost 2 bases and 1 base respectively, with 10 bases between them. CDR3 sequence reads: CASSLNQGSGNTIYF. CDR3 coding DNA: TGCGCCAGCAGCTTAAATCAGGGTTCTGGAAACACCATATATTTT.

The V gene is TRBV6-2 or TRBV6-3, the J gene TRBJ1-1; D is ambiguous. Germline V gene sequence: CDR1 MNHEY, CDR2 SVGEGT. CDR3 size: 12 residues. Trimming pared 6 bases from V and 4 bases from J, leaving 9 bases between. CDR3 loop: CASSSTRTEAFF. CDR3 DNA sequence: TGTGCCAGCAGCTCCACCCGCACTGAAGCTTTCTTT.

The chain has TRBV12-3 or TRBV12-4 and TRBJ1-5, with TRBD1 as a possible D gene (5 bases). CDR3 length equals 13 residues. V lost 2 bases to trimming and J lost 6 bases, with 8 bases between them. The CDR3 DNA reads TGTGCCAGCAGTTTACAGGGTGGTCAGCCCCAGCATTTT. Amino acids: CASSLQGGQPQHF.

This rearrangement joins TRBV2 to TRBJ2-7; 9 positions match TRBD2. V lost 8 bases to trimming and J lost 4 bases; unmatched junction nucleotides: 18. CDR1 and CDR2 (germline): SNHLY, FYNNEI. The CDR3 is 17 amino acids. In DNA, the CDR3 is TGTGCCAGCGCTCAAGGGCCACTAGGCGGGAGGGGTTACGAGCAGTACTTC. Amino acids: CASAQGPLGGRGYEQYF.

This clone was picked up one time. The genes are TRBV19 and TRBJ1-5; tentatively, D is TRBD1 (6 bases). This CDR3 region has 15 residues. Trimming pared 5 bases from V and 3 bases from J, leaving 14 bases between. The V gene's germline CDR1 is LNHDA and CDR2 SQIVND (reference sequence). The CDR3 bases are TGTGCCAGTAGTCCGATACAGGGCCCCAATCAGCCCCAGCATTTT. Its protein product is CASSPIQGPNQPQHF. Looking up the rest from reference TRBV19 and TRBJ1-5 gives the full variable domain: DGGITQSPKYLFRKEGQNVTLSCEQNLNHDAMYWYRQDPGQGLRLIYYSQIVNDFQKGDIAEGYSVSREKKESFPLTVTSAQKNPTAFYLCASSPIQGPNQPQHFGDGTRLSIL.